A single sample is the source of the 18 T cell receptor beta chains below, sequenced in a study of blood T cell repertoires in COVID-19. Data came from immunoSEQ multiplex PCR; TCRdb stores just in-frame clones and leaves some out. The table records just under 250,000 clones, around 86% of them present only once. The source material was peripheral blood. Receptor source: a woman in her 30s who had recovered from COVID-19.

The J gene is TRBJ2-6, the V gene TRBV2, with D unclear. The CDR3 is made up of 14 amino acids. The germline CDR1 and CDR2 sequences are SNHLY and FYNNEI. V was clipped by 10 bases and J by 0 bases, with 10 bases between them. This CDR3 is CATQTGSGANVLTF. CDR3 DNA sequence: TGTGCCACCCAAACCGGCTCTGGGGCCAACGTCCTGACTTTC.

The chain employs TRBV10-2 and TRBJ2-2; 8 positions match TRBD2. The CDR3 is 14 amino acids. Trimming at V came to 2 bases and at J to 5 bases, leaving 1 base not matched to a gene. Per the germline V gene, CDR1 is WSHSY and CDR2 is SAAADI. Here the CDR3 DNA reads TGCGCCAGCAGTGAGACTAGCGGAACCGGGGAGCTGTTTTTT. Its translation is CASSETSGTGELFF.

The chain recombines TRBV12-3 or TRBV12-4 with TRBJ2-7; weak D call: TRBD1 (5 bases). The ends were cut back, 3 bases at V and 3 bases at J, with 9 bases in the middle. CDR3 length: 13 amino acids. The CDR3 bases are TGTGCCAGCAGTTTTATGGACAACTACGAGCAGTACTTC. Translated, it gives CASSFMDNYEQYF.

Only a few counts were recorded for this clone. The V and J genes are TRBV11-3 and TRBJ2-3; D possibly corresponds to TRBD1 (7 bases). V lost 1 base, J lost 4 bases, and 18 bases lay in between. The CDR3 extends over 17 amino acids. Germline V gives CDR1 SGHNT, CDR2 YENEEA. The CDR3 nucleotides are TGTGCCAGCAGCTTAGGGGATAGGACAGGAGGGGCAGATACGCAGTATTTT. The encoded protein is CASSLGDRTGGADTQYF.

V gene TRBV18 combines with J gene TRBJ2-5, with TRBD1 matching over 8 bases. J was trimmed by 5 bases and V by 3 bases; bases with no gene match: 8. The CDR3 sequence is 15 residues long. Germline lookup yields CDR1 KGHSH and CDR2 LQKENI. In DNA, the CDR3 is TGTGCCAGCTCACCCAATCAGGGGGCCGGGGAGACCCAGTACTTC. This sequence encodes CASSPNQGAGETQYF.

CDR3 amino acids: CASSGQFTGELFF. The CDR3 nucleotides read TGCGCCAGCAGCGGACAGTTCACCGGGGAGCTGTTTTTT. The rearrangement links TRBV5-1 to TRBJ2-2, with a tentative D call TRBD1 (6 bases). V lost 4 bases, J lost 4 bases, and 8 bases lay in between. Germline V gene lookup returns CDR1 SGHRS and CDR2 YFSETQ. This CDR3 spans 13 amino acids. The variable domain in full, completed from reference TRBV5-1 and TRBJ2-2, reads KAGVTQTPRYLIKTRGQQVTLSCSPISGHRSVSWYQQTPGQGLQFLFEYFSETQRNKGNFPGRFSGRQFSNSRSEMNVSTLELGDSALYLCASSGQFTGELFFGEGSRLTVL.

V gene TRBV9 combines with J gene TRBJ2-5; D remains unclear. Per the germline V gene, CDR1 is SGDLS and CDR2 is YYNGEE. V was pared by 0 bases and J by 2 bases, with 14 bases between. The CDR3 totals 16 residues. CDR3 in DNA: TGTGCCAGCAGCGTAGAGGCCTGGGCTGGGCAAGAGACCCAGTACTTC. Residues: CASSVEAWAGQETQYF.

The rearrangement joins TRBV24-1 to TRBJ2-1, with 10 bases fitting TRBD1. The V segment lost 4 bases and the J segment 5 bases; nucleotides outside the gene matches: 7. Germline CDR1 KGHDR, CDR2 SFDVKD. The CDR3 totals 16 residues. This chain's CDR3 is CATSDLDRGLDNEQFF. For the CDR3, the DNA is TGTGCCACCAGTGACCTGGACAGGGGGTTGGACAATGAGCAGTTCTTC.

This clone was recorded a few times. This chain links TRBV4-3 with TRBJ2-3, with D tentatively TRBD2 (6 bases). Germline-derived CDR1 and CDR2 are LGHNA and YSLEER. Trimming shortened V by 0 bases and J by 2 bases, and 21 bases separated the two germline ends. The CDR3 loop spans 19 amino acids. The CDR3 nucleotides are TGCGCCAGCAGCCAAGATTTGCCCAGACTGGCGGGGCCCACAGATACGCAGTATTTT. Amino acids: CASSQDLPRLAGPTDTQYF.

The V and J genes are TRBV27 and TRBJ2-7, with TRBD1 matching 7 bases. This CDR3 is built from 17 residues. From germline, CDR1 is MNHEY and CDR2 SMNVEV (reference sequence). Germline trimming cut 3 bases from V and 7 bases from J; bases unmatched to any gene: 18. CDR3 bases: TGTGCCAGCAGTTTGGGTACCGACAGGGTTTGGATATGGGAGCAGTACTTC. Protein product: CASSLGTDRVWIWEQYF.

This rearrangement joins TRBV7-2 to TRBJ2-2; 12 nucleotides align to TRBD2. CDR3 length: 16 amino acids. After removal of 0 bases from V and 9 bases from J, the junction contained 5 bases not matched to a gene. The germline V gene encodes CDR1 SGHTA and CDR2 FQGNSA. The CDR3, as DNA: TGTGCCAGCAGCTTAGCGGCTAGCGGGGGGGCCCGGGAGCTGTTTTTT. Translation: CASSLAASGGARELFF.

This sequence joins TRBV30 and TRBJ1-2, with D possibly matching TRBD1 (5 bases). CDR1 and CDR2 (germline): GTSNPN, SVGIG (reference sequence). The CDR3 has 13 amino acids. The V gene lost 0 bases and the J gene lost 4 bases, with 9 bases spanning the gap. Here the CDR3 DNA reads TGTGCCTGGAGTGTCTCCAGGGTCTATGGCTACACCTTC. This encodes CAWSVSRVYGYTF.

The CDR3 DNA sequence: TGCGCCAGCAGCCTCACAGGGGAGAACATTCAGTACTTC. Amino acids: CASSLTGENIQYF. This chain links TRBV5-1 with TRBJ2-4; 7 nucleotides line up with TRBD1. CDR3 size: 13 residues. With 4 bases clipped from V and 7 bases from J, the junction kept 5 bases outside the gene matches. Germline CDR1 and CDR2: SGHRS and YFSETQ.

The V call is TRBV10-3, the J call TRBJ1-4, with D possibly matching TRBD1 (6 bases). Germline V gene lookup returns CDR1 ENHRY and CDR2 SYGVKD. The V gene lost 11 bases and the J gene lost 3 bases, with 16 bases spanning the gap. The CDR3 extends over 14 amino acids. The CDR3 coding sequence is TGTGCCTCCAAAGGTGGACAGTCTAATGAAAAACTGTTTTTT. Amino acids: CASKGGQSNEKLFF.

The CDR3 protein is CAWAAKQTGTAVMNTEAFF. CDR3 sequence (DNA): TGTGCCTGGGCTGCGAAGCAAACCGGGACAGCGGTGATGAACACTGAAGCTTTCTTT. The chain joins TRBV3-1 (or the pseudogene TRBV3-2) to TRBJ1-1, with 7 nucleotides matching TRBD1. The CDR3 is 19 amino acids. V was pared by 11 bases and J by 0 bases, with 24 bases of the junction left unmatched. Germline-derived CDR1 and CDR2 are LGHDT and YNNKEL (reference sequence).

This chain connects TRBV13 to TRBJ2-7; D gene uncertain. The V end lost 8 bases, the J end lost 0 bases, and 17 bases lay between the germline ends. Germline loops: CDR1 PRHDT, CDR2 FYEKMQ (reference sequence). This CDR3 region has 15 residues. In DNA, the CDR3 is TGTGCCAGCGTTGTCGAGTACGATTCCTCCTACGAGCAGTACTTC. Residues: CASVVEYDSSYEQYF.

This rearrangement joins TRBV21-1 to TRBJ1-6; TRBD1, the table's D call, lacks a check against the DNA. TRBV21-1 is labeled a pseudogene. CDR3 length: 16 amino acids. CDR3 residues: CASLPSGAIDNSPLHF. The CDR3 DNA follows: TGTGCCAGCTTACCCTCAGGGGCGATAGATAATTCACCCCTCCACTTT.

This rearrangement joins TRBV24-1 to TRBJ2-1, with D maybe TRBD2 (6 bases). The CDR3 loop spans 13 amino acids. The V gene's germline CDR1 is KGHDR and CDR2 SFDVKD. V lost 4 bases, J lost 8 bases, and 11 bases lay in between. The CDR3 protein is CATSDRTMDEQFF. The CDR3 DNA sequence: TGTGCCACCAGTGACCGGACTATGGATGAGCAGTTCTTC.